This T cell receptor beta chain emerged from a study of T-cell memory formation after mild COVID-19. Study as a whole: TCR clusters were mostly confined to one donor each. Overall study results and limits: Second-wave clones peaking on day 37 lacked confirmed SARS-CoV-2 specificity. Cross-reactive memory apparently joined, as some responding clones appeared in pre-infection memory.

Of note for this clonotype: The target antigen is unknown.

This CDR3 is built from 15 residues. V was cut by 7 bases and J by 1 base, with 16 bases left in between. The germline V gene has CDR1 SNHLY and CDR2 FYNNEI. A 5'RACE reaction primed in the constant segment made cDNA libraries of TCR alpha and TCR beta, and these carried sample barcodes and UMIs. TCRdb reprocessed the 5' RACE reads via MiXCR and lists one record per CDR3 protein. The sample includes 90,000 to 130,000 distinct CDR3 sequences, 18% of them seen just once. The chain couples TRBV2 to TRBJ2-5, with a possible D match to TRBD2 (6 bases). Sequences were obtained from PBMCs or a T cell subset sorted from them (not recorded which). The TCR comes from a man between 18 and 29 years old who had mild COVID-19 (a few samples of this study predate the infection). Cell type and time point are not known. For the CDR3, the DNA is TGTGCCAGCATTCAACTGGAGGGTCCCCAAGAGACCCAGTACTTC. It codes for CASIQLEGPQETQYF. The full variable domain, in which reference TRBV2 and TRBJ2-5 provide the parts outside the CDR3, is EPEVTQTPSHQVTQMGQEVILRCVPISNHLYFYWYRQILGQKVEFLVSFYNNEISEKSEIFDDQFSVERPDGSNFTLKIRSTKLEDSAMYFCASIQLEGPQETQYFGPGTRLLVL.